One and the same sample provided the 11 T cell receptor beta chains below, sequenced in a study of cytomegalovirus exposure and HLA in healthy donors. Primers: 60 Vbeta forward and 13 Jbeta reverse. The repertoire was sequenced with immunoSEQ multiplex PCR; TCRdb's copy has only in-frame clones and lacks some. The repertoire includes 150,000 to 200,000 clones, around 83% of them detected once, and less than 5% sits in the top ten. Material for sequencing was PBMCs. These receptors all come from a man aged 50 to 60 in good health and CMV-seropositive.

The chain uses TRBV7-2 and TRBJ2-6; D is ambiguous. The V and J ends lost 0 bases and 1 base respectively, with 10 bases between them. The germline V gene has CDR1 SGHTA and CDR2 FQGNSA. The CDR3 loop spans 17 amino acids. CDR3 in amino acids: CASSLAGRQSGANVLTF. For the CDR3, the DNA is TGTGCCAGCAGCTTAGCGGGCAGGCAATCTGGGGCCAACGTCCTGACTTTC. The full variable domain, with the rest looked up from reference TRBV7-2 and TRBJ2-6, is GAGVSQSPSNKVTEKGKDVELRCDPISGHTALYWYRQSLGQGLEFLIYFQGNSAPDKSGLPSDRFSAERTGGSVSTLTIQRTQQEDSAVYLCASSLAGRQSGANVLTFGAGSRLTVL.

The rearrangement joins TRBV6-1 to TRBJ1-1; TRBD1 agrees at 7 bases. Trimming at V came to 4 bases and at J to 3 bases, leaving 8 bases not matched to a gene. Germline values: CDR1 MNHNS, CDR2 SASEGT. The CDR3 contains 15 residues. CDR3 DNA sequence: TGTGCCAGCAGTGTCGAACGACAGGGTTACACTGAAGCTTTCTTT. Encoded protein: CASSVERQGYTEAFF.

J is TRBJ1-6 and V is TRBV2, with D possibly matching TRBD1 (6 bases). Germline V gene lookup returns CDR1 SNHLY and CDR2 FYNNEI. V lost 7 bases and J lost 9, with 10 bases in between. The CDR3 spans 12 residues. In nucleotides, the CDR3 is TGTGCCAGCAAGAGGGACACTTCACCCCTCCACTTT. This translates into CASKRDTSPLHF.

The CDR3 reads CASRESNQPQHF. The CDR3 nucleotides are TGTGCCAGCCGAGAGAGCAATCAGCCCCAGCATTTT. V usage is TRBV27 and J usage is TRBJ1-5; D gene ambiguous. The CDR3 sequence is 12 residues long. V was shortened by 8 bases and J by 1 base, with 6 bases between the two germline ends. Germline values: CDR1 MNHEY, CDR2 SMNVEV (reference sequence).

The CDR3 DNA reads as TGTGCCAGCTCACCGGACAGGGTAGCTAACTATGGCTACACCTTC. This codes for CASSPDRVANYGYTF. This chain connects TRBV18 to TRBJ1-2, with 8 bases fitting TRBD1. The CDR3 spans 15 residues. V lost 3 bases, J lost 0 bases, and 3 bases stayed unmatched. CDR1 and CDR2 from the germline V gene are KGHSH and LQKENI.

V gene TRBV9 combines with J gene TRBJ1-6; TRBD1 might be the D (6 bases). V dropped 0 bases and J dropped 2 bases, with 15 bases sitting between them. Germline CDR1 SGDLS, CDR2 YYNGEE. The CDR3 runs 18 residues. The CDR3: CASSVEETGVPYNSPLHF. CDR3 DNA: TGTGCCAGCAGCGTAGAGGAGACAGGCGTCCCCTATAATTCACCCCTCCACTTT.

This chain links TRBV19 with TRBJ2-5; TRBD1 might be the D (5 bases). Germline V gives CDR1 LNHDA, CDR2 SQIVND (reference sequence). The V end was cut by 6 bases, the J end by 5 bases, with 13 bases between. The CDR3 has 13 residues. The chain's CDR3 is CASSIRQSETQYF. CDR3 coding DNA: TGTGCCAGTAGCATCCGACAGTCGGAGACCCAGTACTTC.

This sequence joins TRBV2 and TRBJ1-6; D is ambiguous. This CDR3 is built from 12 residues. Germline values: CDR1 SNHLY, CDR2 FYNNEI. V shed 6 bases and J shed 8 bases, with 8 bases lying between them. The CDR3 DNA follows: TGTGCCAGCAGGGGCGACGATTCACCCCTCCACTTT. This sequence encodes CASRGDDSPLHF.

The genes are TRBV5-1 and TRBJ2-2; TRBD1 might be the D (5 bases). Trimming shortened V by 0 bases and J by 3 bases, and 9 bases separated the two germline ends. The CDR3 runs 15 residues. Germline-derived CDR1 and CDR2 are SGHRS and YFSETQ. The CDR3 region is CASSLAGSDTGELFF. As DNA, the CDR3 is TGCGCCAGCAGCTTGGCAGGGTCGGACACCGGGGAGCTGTTTTTT.

V is TRBV4-1 and J is TRBJ2-3, with 7 bases identical to TRBD2. J was trimmed by 0 bases and V by 2 bases; bases with no gene match: 11. The CDR3 sequence is 18 residues long. Germline V gene data show CDR1 as MGHRA and CDR2 as YSYEKL. The DNA for the CDR3 is TGCGCCAGCAGCCAACGGGGACTAATATACCGCAGCACAGATACGCAGTATTTT. Translating it yields CASSQRGLIYRSTDTQYF.

This sequence joins TRBV11-3 and TRBJ1-5; TRBD1 aligns across 11 bases. In germline, CDR1 is SGHNT, CDR2 YENEEA. There are 16 residues in the CDR3. V was pared by 3 bases and J by 3 bases, with 4 bases of the junction left unmatched. CDR3: CASSLGTGGYNQPQHF. The CDR3 DNA follows: TGTGCCAGCAGCTTGGGGACAGGGGGATACAATCAGCCCCAGCATTTT.